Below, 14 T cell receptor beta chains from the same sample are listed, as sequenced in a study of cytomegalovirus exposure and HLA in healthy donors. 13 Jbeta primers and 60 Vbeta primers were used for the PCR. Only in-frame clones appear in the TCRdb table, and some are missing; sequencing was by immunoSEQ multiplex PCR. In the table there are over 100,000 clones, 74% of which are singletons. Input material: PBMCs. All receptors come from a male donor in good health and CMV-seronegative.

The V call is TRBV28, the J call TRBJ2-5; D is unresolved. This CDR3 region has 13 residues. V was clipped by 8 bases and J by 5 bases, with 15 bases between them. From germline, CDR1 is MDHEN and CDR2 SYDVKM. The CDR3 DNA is TGTGCCAGCGCCCTACCGCCGAGGGAGACCCAGTACTTC. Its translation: CASALPPRETQYF.

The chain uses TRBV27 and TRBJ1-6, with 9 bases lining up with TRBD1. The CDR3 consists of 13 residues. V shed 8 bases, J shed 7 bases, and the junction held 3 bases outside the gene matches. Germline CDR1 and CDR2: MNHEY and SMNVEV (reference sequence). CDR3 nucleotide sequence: TGTGCCAGCGGACAGGGGCGGAATTCACCCCTCCACTTT. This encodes CASGQGRNSPLHF.

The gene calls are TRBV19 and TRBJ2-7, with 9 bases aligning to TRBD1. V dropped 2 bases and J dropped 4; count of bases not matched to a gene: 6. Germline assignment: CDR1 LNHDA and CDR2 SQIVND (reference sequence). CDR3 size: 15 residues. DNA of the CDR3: TGTGCCAGTAGTATATACAGGGGGCATTGGTACGAGCAGTACTTC. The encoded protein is CASSIYRGHWYEQYF.

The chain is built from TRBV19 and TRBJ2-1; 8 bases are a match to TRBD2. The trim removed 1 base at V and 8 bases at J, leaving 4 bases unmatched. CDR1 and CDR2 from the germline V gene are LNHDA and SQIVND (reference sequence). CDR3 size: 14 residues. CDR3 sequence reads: CASSIAGGPYEQFF. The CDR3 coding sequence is TGTGCCAGTAGTATAGCGGGAGGGCCCTATGAGCAGTTCTTC.

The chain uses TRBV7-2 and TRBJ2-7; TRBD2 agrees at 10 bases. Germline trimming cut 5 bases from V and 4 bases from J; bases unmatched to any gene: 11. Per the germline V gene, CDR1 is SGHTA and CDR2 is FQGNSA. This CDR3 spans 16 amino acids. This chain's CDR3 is CASSPTSGRADYEQYF. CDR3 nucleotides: TGTGCCAGCAGCCCGACCAGCGGGAGGGCTGATTACGAGCAGTACTTC.

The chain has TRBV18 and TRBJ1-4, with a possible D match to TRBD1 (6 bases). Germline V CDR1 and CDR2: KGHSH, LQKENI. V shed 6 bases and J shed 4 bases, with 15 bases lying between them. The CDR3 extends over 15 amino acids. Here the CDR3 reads CASSGKTGNNEKLFF. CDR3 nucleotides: TGTGCCAGCTCGGGGAAGACAGGCAATAATGAAAAACTGTTTTTT.

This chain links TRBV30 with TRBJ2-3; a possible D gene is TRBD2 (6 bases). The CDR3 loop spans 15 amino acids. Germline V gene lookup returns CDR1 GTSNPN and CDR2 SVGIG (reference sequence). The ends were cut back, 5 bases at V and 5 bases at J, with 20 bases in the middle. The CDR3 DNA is TGTGCCTGGTCGCCGGGGAGTGGGCGGGGAGATACGCAGTATTTT. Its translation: CAWSPGSGRGDTQYF.

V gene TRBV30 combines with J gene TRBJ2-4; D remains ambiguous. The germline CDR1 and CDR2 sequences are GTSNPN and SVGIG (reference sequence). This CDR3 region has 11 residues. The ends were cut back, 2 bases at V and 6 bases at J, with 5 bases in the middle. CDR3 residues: CAWSLSNIQYF. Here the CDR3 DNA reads TGTGCCTGGAGTCTGTCAAACATTCAGTACTTC.

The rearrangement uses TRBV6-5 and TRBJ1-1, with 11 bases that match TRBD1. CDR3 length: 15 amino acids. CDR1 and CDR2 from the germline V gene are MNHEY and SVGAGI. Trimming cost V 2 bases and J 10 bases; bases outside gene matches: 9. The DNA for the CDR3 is TGTGCCAGCAGTTACCCCGGACAGGGGGCCCGTGGAGCTTTCTTT. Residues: CASSYPGQGARGAFF.

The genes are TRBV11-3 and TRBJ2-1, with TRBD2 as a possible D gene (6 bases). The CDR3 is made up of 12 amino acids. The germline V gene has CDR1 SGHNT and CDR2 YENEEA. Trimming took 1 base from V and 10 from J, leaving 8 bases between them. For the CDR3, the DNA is TGTGCCAGCAGCTTAGGTCTAGCGGAGCAGTTCTTC. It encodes CASSLGLAEQFF. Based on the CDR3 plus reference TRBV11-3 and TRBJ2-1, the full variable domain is EAGVVQSPRYKIIEKKQPVAFWCNPISGHNTLYWYLQNLGQGPELLIRYENEEAVDDSQLPKDRFSAERLKGVDSTLKIQPAELGDSAVYLCASSLGLAEQFFGPGTRLTVL.

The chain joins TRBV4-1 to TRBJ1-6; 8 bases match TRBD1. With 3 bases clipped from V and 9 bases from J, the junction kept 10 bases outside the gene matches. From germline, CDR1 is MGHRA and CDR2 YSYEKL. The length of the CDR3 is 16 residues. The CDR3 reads CASSHWGQVSGSPLHF. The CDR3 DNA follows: TGCGCCAGCAGCCACTGGGGACAGGTCAGCGGTTCACCCCTCCACTTT.

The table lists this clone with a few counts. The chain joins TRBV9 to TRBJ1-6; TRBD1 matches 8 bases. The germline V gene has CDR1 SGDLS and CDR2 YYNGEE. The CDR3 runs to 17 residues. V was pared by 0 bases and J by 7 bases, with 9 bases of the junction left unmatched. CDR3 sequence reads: CASSVAAGGASNSPLHF. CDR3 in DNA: TGTGCCAGCAGCGTAGCCGCAGGGGGCGCTTCCAATTCACCCCTCCACTTT.

The CDR3 sequence: CASRVDRGNNQPQHF. In DNA form, the CDR3 reads TGTGCCAGCAGAGTAGACAGGGGAAACAATCAGCCCCAGCATTTT. The chain carries TRBV6-1 and TRBJ1-5; 8 bases map to TRBD1. CDR1 and CDR2 from the germline V gene are MNHNS and SASEGT. The CDR3 totals 15 residues. The trim removed 6 bases at V and 3 bases at J, leaving 7 bases unmatched.

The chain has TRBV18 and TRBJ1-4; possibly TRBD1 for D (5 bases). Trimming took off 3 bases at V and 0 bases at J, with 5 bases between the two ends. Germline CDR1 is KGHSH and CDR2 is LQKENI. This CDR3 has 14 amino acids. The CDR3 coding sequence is TGTGCCAGCTCACCGACAGCAACTAATGAAAAACTGTTTTTT. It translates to CASSPTATNEKLFF.